The rows below give T cell receptor beta chains drawn from one sample of a study of CXCR3-negative and CXCR3-positive naive CD8 T cells. TCRdb reprocessed the 5' RACE reads, keeping one entry per CDR3 protein, no DNA. The sample has over 55,000 distinct CDR3 sequences. Input material: naive CXCR3+ CD8+ T cells from blood. These receptors were collected from a human donor in good health. Some clones in this sample may be carry-over from other donors' samples. The CDR3 runs from the conserved cysteine through the conserved F or W.

TRBV9	TRBJ2-7	CASSETGSAYEQYF
TRBV20-1	TRBJ2-1	CSAGESSYNEQFF
TRBV21-1	TRBJ2-1	CASSPRFFLGYSYNEQFF
TRBV10-3	TRBJ2-7	CAISEFRRHSSYEQYF
TRBV29-1	TRBJ2-7	CSVEGGTPSYEQYF
TRBV19	TRBJ1-5	CASSTGTRGNQPQHF
TRBV7-2	TRBJ2-3	CASSSRTWGDRGLLSTDTQYF
TRBV4-2	TRBJ2-1	CASSLTLEGSSYNEQFF
TRBV6-5	TRBJ2-5	CASSYFSGGETQYF
TRBV9	TRBJ2-1	CASSVLGNYNEQFF
TRBV7-2	TRBJ1-1	CAAGGGLESWMNTEAFF
TRBV21-1	TRBJ2-2	CASSQGQVNTGELFF
TRBV27	TRBJ2-3	CASSLLTGTQSKDTQYF
TRBV7-9	TRBJ2-5	CASSDSGGKETQYF
TRBV7-3	TRBJ2-2	CASSSVDTGELFF
TRBV15	TRBJ2-7	CATSRKMAGESEQYF
TRBV2	TRBJ1-2	CATVETPTTGYGYTF
TRBV28	TRBJ1-1	CASSFEGEVNTEAFF
TRBV5-1	TRBJ1-2	CASSLDTDQYLYGYTF
TRBV3-1	TRBJ2-1	CASSTIAGGFNEQFF
TRBV19	TRBJ1-5	CASSDRGGGQPQHF
TRBV12-3/TRBV12-4	TRBJ2-7	CASKPAGAYEQYF
TRBV7-2	TRBJ2-5	CASSLVAGVGETQYF
TRBV7-6	TRBJ2-2	CASTPGAADRADAGELFF
TRBV5-6	TRBJ2-2	CASSFRQDANTGELFF
TRBV29-1	TRBJ2-7	CSVEETSGVYEQYF
TRBV11-3	TRBJ2-2	CASSPRTSGAPGTGELFF
TRBV27	TRBJ2-7	CASGEASSYEQYF
TRBV9	TRBJ1-1	CASSEQGVETEAFF
TRBV29-1	TRBJ2-3	CSVEVLAANTDTQYF
TRBV7-6	TRBJ2-7	CASSNGGTYEQYF
TRBV7-9	TRBJ2-7	CASSSLQVDRIYEQYF
TRBV13	TRBJ1-2	CASNYSPNYGYTF
TRBV3-1	TRBJ2-5	CASAQTPAGETQYF
TRBV29-1	TRBJ1-2	CSVHTDFLVISDGYTF
TRBV7-2	TRBJ1-2	CASSLVDARGGSYGYTF
TRBV23-1	TRBJ2-5	CASALQGGVQETQYF
TRBV25-1	TRBJ2-1	CASSGGWGYYNEQFF
TRBV3-1	TRBJ2-7	CASRKDRGAREQYF
TRBV4-3	TRBJ1-1	CASSQVDSWDQNTEAFF